These T cell receptor beta chains were read from a single sample in a study of identical twins. Using its own MiXCR run on the 5' RACE reads, TCRdb lists one record per CDR3 protein. Here the sample spans about 530,000 distinct CDR3 sequences, around 22% being singletons. The sample was also reused in another study, on yellow fever vaccine responses in identical twins.

The sample comprised CD4+ T cells sorted from blood. These receptors all stem from a woman between 18 and 29 years old in good health. Both conserved end residues are part of each CDR3. A D gene is named only where the DNA matches it firmly. Only part of the rows carry a size: once, few, many, or a class if the clone is expanded.

d_call j_call v_call clone_size cdr3_aa cdr3_nt
NA TRBJ2-7 TRBV7-8 NA CASSRVGLGYEQYF TGTGCCAGCAGCCGAGTAGGATTAGGCTACGAGCAGTACTTC
TRBD2 TRBJ2-2 TRBV11-2 once CASSFTLMRLAGAGELFF TGTGCCAGCAGCTTCACACTAATGAGGCTAGCGGGAGCCGGGGAGCTGTTTTTT
TRBD2 TRBJ2-3 TRBV5-1 few CASSRGAGGHTDTQYF TGCGCCAGCAGTCGAGGAGCGGGGGGGCACACAGATACGCAGTATTTT
NA TRBJ2-1 TRBV5-1 few CASRSRPYNEQFF TGCGCCAGCAGAAGTAGACCTTACAATGAGCAGTTCTTC
TRBD1 TRBJ2-3 TRBV5-1 few CASSGTGGRTDTQYF TGCGCCAGCAGCGGGACAGGGGGCCGCACAGATACGCAGTATTTT
NA TRBJ2-3 TRBV28 NA CASRVWGSSTDTQYF TGTGCCAGCAGGGTTTGGGGTTCTAGCACAGATACGCAGTATTTT
TRBD2 TRBJ2-3 TRBV29-1 NA CSVGLAGERDTQYF TGCAGCGTTGGACTAGCTGGGGAACGGGATACGCAGTATTTT
TRBD1 TRBJ2-2 TRBV10-2 few CASTGTVNTGELFF TGCGCCAGCACCGGGACAGTGAACACCGGGGAGCTGTTTTTT
NA TRBJ2-2 TRBV15 few CATSRDKEGGRSGELFF TGTGCCACCAGCAGAGATAAAGAGGGGGGCCGCTCTGGGGAGCTGTTTTTT
TRBD1 TRBJ2-7 TRBV28 NA CASSLLGQGNSYEQYF TGTGCCAGCAGTTTATTGGGACAGGGAAACTCCTACGAGCAGTACTTC
TRBD1 TRBJ2-3 TRBV12-3/TRBV12-4 NA CASSPLGQRTDTQYF TGTGCCAGCAGTCCCCTGGGACAGCGAACAGATACGCAGTATTTT
NA TRBJ1-1 TRBV28 few CASTPEGFGNTEAFF TGTGCCAGCACCCCGGAGGGGTTCGGGAACACTGAAGCTTTCTTT
NA TRBJ2-7 TRBV12-3/TRBV12-4 many CASSFVGSYEQYF TGTGCCAGCAGTTTCGTGGGATCCTACGAGCAGTACTTC
TRBD1 TRBJ1-2 TRBV27 few CATSLSPGQGNYGYTF TGTGCCACCAGTTTATCCCCGGGACAGGGGAACTATGGCTACACCTTC
TRBD1 TRBJ2-5 TRBV12-3/TRBV12-4 many CASSRGQTVTQYF TGTGCCAGCAGCAGGGGACAGACGGTGACCCAGTACTTC
NA TRBJ1-1 TRBV7-8 NA CASSFGSPQSNTEAFF TGTGCCAGCAGCTTTGGGTCTCCGCAAAGTAACACTGAAGCTTTCTTT
NA TRBJ2-7 TRBV5-1 few CASSLIPTGTLPYEQYF TGCGCCAGCAGCTTGATTCCAACCGGGACTCTTCCCTACGAGCAGTACTTC
NA TRBJ1-1 TRBV5-1 few CASSQTTYPGTEAFF TGCGCCAGCAGCCAAACGACTTACCCGGGGACTGAAGCTTTCTTT
TRBD2 TRBJ2-2 TRBV28 NA CASTPSLAGVGELFF TGTGCCAGCACCCCGTCGCTAGCGGGAGTCGGGGAGCTGTTTTTT
NA TRBJ2-2 TRBV3-1 many CASSQGVGGELFF TGTGCCAGCAGCCAAGGGGTTGGCGGGGAGCTGTTTTTT
NA TRBJ1-2 TRBV12-3/TRBV12-4 few CASTKGSGMNYGYTF TGTGCCAGCACCAAAGGTTCGGGGATGAACTATGGCTACACCTTC
NA TRBJ2-1 TRBV24-1 few CATSDLAGVSYNEQFF TGTGCCACCAGTGATTTGGCAGGGGTTTCCTACAATGAGCAGTTCTTC
NA TRBJ1-2 TRBV10-3 NA CAISESGRGNYGYTF TGTGCCATCAGTGAGTCGGGCAGGGGTAACTATGGCTACACCTTC
NA TRBJ2-3 TRBV4-1 NA CASSFQGISTDTQYF TGCGCCAGCAGCTTTCAAGGGATAAGCACAGATACGCAGTATTTT
NA TRBJ2-2 TRBV7-2 NA CASSPERVAGELFF TGTGCCAGCAGCCCCGAGCGGGTTGCCGGGGAGCTGTTTTTT
TRBD2 TRBJ2-1 TRBV18 NA CASSQSSGRADEQFF TGTGCCAGCTCGCAAAGTAGCGGGAGGGCCGATGAGCAGTTCTTC
TRBD1 TRBJ1-5 TRBV12-3/TRBV12-4 NA CASSKGQGTGNQPQHF TGTGCCAGCAGCAAGGGACAGGGGACTGGCAATCAGCCCCAGCATTTT
TRBD1 TRBJ2-2 TRBV10-3 few CAISRTGTNTGELFF TGTGCCATCAGCCGGACAGGGACGAACACCGGGGAGCTGTTTTTT
NA TRBJ2-2 TRBV10-3 NA CAISAGVELFF TGTGCCATCAGTGCGGGAGTGGAGCTGTTTTTT
TRBD1 TRBJ2-1 TRBV5-1 few CASSLTGTGGYEQFF TGCGCCAGCAGCTTAACCGGGACAGGGGGCTACGAGCAGTTCTTC
NA TRBJ2-3 TRBV2 few CASSAVQDTQYF TGTGCCAGCAGTGCGGTCCAGGATACGCAGTATTTT
NA TRBJ2-5 TRBV4-1 NA CASSENLLRETQYF TGCGCCAGCAGCGAAAACCTTTTACGGGAGACCCAGTACTTC
TRBD2 TRBJ2-7 TRBV5-1 NA CASSPGTSGRWYEQYF TGCGCCAGCAGCCCGGGGACTAGCGGGAGGTGGTACGAGCAGTACTTC
TRBD2 TRBJ2-2 TRBV20-1 NA CSAISSGGNTGELFF TGCAGTGCTATTTCTAGCGGGGGGAACACCGGGGAGCTGTTTTTT
TRBD1 TRBJ2-1 TRBV11-2 NA CASSLEPGQGILGEQFF TGTGCCAGCAGCTTAGAGCCGGGACAGGGGATCTTAGGTGAGCAGTTCTTC
TRBD2 TRBJ2-1 TRBV12-3/TRBV12-4 NA CASSLWLTSGTVRANNEQFF TGTGCCAGCAGTTTGTGGCTGACTAGCGGGACCGTACGCGCAAACAATGAGCAGTTCTTC
NA TRBJ1-5 TRBV7-8 few CASSLVNQPQHF TGTGCCAGCAGCTTAGTCAATCAGCCCCAGCATTTT
NA TRBJ2-7 TRBV29-1 few CSVGGLGEQYF TGCAGCGTTGGGGGACTCGGCGAGCAGTACTTC
TRBD1 TRBJ1-2 TRBV5-1 NA CASGRTGDYGYTF TGCGCCAGCGGAAGGACAGGGGACTATGGCTACACCTTC
TRBD1 TRBJ1-2 TRBV12-3/TRBV12-4 NA CASKPGGGNYGYTF TGTGCCAGCAAGCCAGGGGGCGGTAACTATGGCTACACCTTC
NA TRBJ2-5 TRBV9 few CASSVGGRQETQYF TGTGCCAGCAGCGTAGGAGGGCGCCAAGAGACCCAGTACTTC
NA TRBJ2-1 TRBV3-1 NA CASSQAGTGYNEQFF TGTGCCAGCAGCCAAGCCGGGACTGGCTACAATGAGCAGTTCTTC
NA TRBJ1-1 TRBV5-6 NA CASSLATEAFF TGTGCCAGCAGCTTGGCCACTGAAGCTTTCTTT
TRBD2 TRBJ2-7 TRBV3-1 many CASSRGLADSYEQYF TGTGCCAGCAGCCGCGGACTAGCGGATTCCTACGAGCAGTACTTC
TRBD2 TRBJ2-5 TRBV12-3/TRBV12-4 NA CASSPTSLRETQYF TGTGCCAGCAGTCCGACTAGCTTGCGGGAGACCCAGTACTTC
NA TRBJ1-2 TRBV28 few CASSSQVPNYGYTF TGTGCCAGCAGTTCCCAGGTCCCTAACTATGGCTACACCTTC
TRBD2 TRBJ2-1 TRBV7-2 NA CASSLARLAVYNEQFF TGTGCCAGCAGCTTAGCGAGACTAGCGGTATACAATGAGCAGTTCTTC
NA TRBJ2-5 TRBV15 few CATSAHYTGSQETQYF TGTGCCACCAGCGCCCACTACACAGGGTCCCAAGAGACCCAGTACTTC
TRBD2 TRBJ2-1 TRBV6-2/TRBV6-3 NA CASSPLAGDPYNEQFF TGTGCCAGCAGTCCACTAGCGGGAGACCCTTACAATGAGCAGTTCTTC
TRBD1 TRBJ2-5 TRBV5-1 few CASSQRDRAGETQYF TGCGCCAGCAGTCAGCGAGACAGGGCAGGGGAGACCCAGTACTTC
NA TRBJ1-6 TRBV5-1 NA CASSLDGVYNSPLHF TGCGCCAGCAGCTTGGATGGGGTCTATAATTCACCCCTCCACTTT
TRBD2 TRBJ2-1 TRBV27 few CASGTSGGRHEQFF TGTGCCAGCGGGACTAGCGGGGGACGGCATGAGCAGTTCTTC
NA TRBJ1-2 TRBV4-1 few CASSQESNRLNGYTF TGCGCCAGCAGCCAAGAGAGTAACAGACTGAATGGCTACACCTTC
NA TRBJ2-1 TRBV5-1 NA CASSTPREEQFF TGCGCCAGCAGCACCCCCCGAGAGGAGCAGTTCTTC
TRBD2 TRBJ2-1 TRBV24-1 few CATSPGLGNEQFF TGTGCCACCAGTCCAGGACTAGGGAATGAGCAGTTCTTC
NA TRBJ1-5 TRBV6-2/TRBV6-3 few CASSYSAGANQPQHF TGTGCCAGCAGTTACTCCGCAGGGGCCAATCAGCCCCAGCATTTT
TRBD2 TRBJ2-7 TRBV6-2/TRBV6-3 NA CASSYAGVTAEQYF TGTGCCAGCAGTTACGCGGGAGTTACAGCCGAGCAGTACTTC
TRBD2 TRBJ2-1 TRBV7-3 few CASSPSAGLAGFSEQFF TGTGCCAGCAGCCCTTCCGCGGGTCTAGCGGGATTTAGTGAGCAGTTCTTC
NA TRBJ2-3 TRBV9 few CASSVEARDTQYF TGTGCCAGCAGCGTAGAGGCCCGAGACACGCAGTATTTT